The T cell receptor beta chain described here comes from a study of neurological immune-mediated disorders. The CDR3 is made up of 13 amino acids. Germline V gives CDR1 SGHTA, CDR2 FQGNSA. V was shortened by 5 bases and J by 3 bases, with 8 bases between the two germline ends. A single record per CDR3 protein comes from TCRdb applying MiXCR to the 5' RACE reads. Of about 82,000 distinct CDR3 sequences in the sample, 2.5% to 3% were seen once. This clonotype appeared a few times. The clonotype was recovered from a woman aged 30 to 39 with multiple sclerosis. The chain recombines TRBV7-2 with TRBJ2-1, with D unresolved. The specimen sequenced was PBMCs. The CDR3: CASSPGFYNEQFF. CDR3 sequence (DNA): TGTGCCAGCAGCCCCGGATTCTACAATGAGCAGTTCTTC.